Each of the 13 T cell receptor beta chains below was sequenced from the same sample in a study of T cells in Graves' hyperthyroidism and ophthalmopathy (dated by TCRdb to 2018 to 2020). Libraries were made using multiplex PCR. The sample was run on an Illumina HiSeq 2000. The TCR beta CDR3 regions were amplified from the RNA transcripts. A first-round RT-PCR of the TCR CDR3 used the HTBI primer set with the Qiagen OneStep RT-PCR kit. Through fastp at Q25 and MiXCR, TCRdb rebuilt clones from the public reads, retaining in-frame beta chains. Duplicate CDR3 protein sequences are folded into a single record with the most common DNA and genes. This sample has hundreds of thousands of distinct CDR3 sequences in its table, and approximately 36% of those were observed once. The ten largest clones add up to around 30% of the sample. The sequencing sample was made of blood. The receptors were gathered from a woman aged 40 to 55 with Graves' hyperthyroidism.

This clonotype was counted at least ten times. The gene calls are TRBV29-1 and TRBJ1-1, with D possibly TRBD1 on 6 matching bases. Trimming pared 5 bases from V and 5 bases from J, leaving 15 bases between. The germline V gene encodes CDR1 SQVTM and CDR2 ANQGSEA. The CDR3 is made up of 13 amino acids. In DNA, the CDR3 is TGCAGCGTTTCCGGGACAACGGGAACTGAAGCTTTCTTT. It yields the protein CSVSGTTGTEAFF.

The V gene is TRBV5-1, the J gene TRBJ2-7, with TRBD2 matching over 9 bases. The CDR3 is 14 amino acids. The germline gives CDR1 SGHRS, CDR2 YFSETQ. V lost 2 bases, J lost 5 bases, and 5 bases stayed unmatched. DNA of the CDR3: TGCGCCAGCAGCTTTACCGGGACTAGCAACGAGCAGTACTTC. Its protein is CASSFTGTSNEQYF.

Points on this clonotype: Germline is not matched at one junction end, which may reflect a read error. This chain joins TRBV6-5 and TRBJ1-1; unclear D gene. Germline CDR1 reads MNHEY; CDR2 reads SVGAGI. The CDR3 totals 12 residues. The CDR3 loop is CAGSKQNTEAFF. The CDR3 DNA is TGTGCCGGCAGCAAGCAGAACACTGAAGCTTTCTTT.

The genes are TRBV12-3 or TRBV12-4 and TRBJ1-1; D possibly corresponds to TRBD1 (5 bases). The CDR3 sequence is 14 residues long. Trimming took 5 bases from V and 6 from J, leaving 16 bases between them. Here the CDR3 reads CASSQTQGNAEAFF. CDR3 sequence (DNA): TGTGCCAGCAGTCAAACGCAGGGTAACGCTGAAGCTTTCTTT.

This clonotype occurred a few times. The gene calls are TRBV20-1 and TRBJ1-4; D ambiguous. V lost 5 bases and J 2 bases, leaving 9 bases between the germline ends. Germline CDR1 DFQATT, CDR2 SNEGSKA (reference sequence). CDR3 size: 13 residues. CDR3 protein: CSARSSTNEKLFF. CDR3 DNA: TGCAGTGCTCGGAGCAGCACTAATGAAAAACTGTTTTTT.

About this clonotype itself: The junction departs from the called germline gene at one end, perhaps through a read error. The chain links TRBV7-9 to TRBJ1-2; TRBD1 agrees at 8 bases. CDR3 length equals 15 residues. The germline V gene encodes CDR1 SEHNR and CDR2 FQNEAQ (reference sequence). For the CDR3, the DNA is TGTGCCAGCAGCTTGGACCCGACAGGGGCCTATGGCTACATCTTC. Protein sequence: CASSLDPTGAYGYIF.

To note about this clonotype: At one of its ends the junction is not consistent with the germline gene, which may arise from a read error. V and J are TRBV29-1 and TRBJ2-2; the D gene is possibly TRBD2 (6 bases). The CDR3 contains 11 residues. In germline, CDR1 is SQVTM, CDR2 ANQGSEA. CDR3 residues: CSVDVAGGELF. In DNA, the CDR3 is TGCAGCGTTGATGTGGCCGGCGGGGAGCTGTTT.

This clonotype was recorded many times. The rearrangement joins TRBV10-3 to TRBJ1-1; D not certain. V lost 1 base and J lost 2, with 8 bases in between. The CDR3 runs 14 residues. CDR1 and CDR2 (germline): ENHRY, SYGVKD. CDR3 amino acids: CAISELGGNTEAFF. In DNA form, the CDR3 reads TGTGCCATCAGTGAGTTGGGTGGAAACACTGAAGCTTTCTTT.

The rearrangement uses TRBV5-1 and TRBJ2-2, with unresolved D. The CDR3 runs 14 residues. Trimming took off 4 bases at V and 7 bases at J, with 14 bases between the two ends. CDR1 and CDR2 from the germline V gene are SGHRS and YFSETQ. The chain's CDR3 is CASSQEWGGGELFF. CDR3 DNA: TGCGCCAGCAGCCAAGAGTGGGGTGGCGGGGAGCTGTTTTTT.

In its sample, this clonotype was seen a few times. The chain links TRBV10-3 to TRBJ1-1; no reliable D call. Germline CDR1 is ENHRY and CDR2 is SYGVKD. This CDR3 comprises 17 residues. Trimming took off 2 bases at V and 0 bases at J, with 16 bases between the two ends. Here the CDR3 reads CAISEQARTVVNTEAFF. CDR3 sequence (DNA): TGTGCCATCAGTGAGCAGGCTAGGACCGTGGTGAACACTGAAGCTTTCTTT.

The chain couples TRBV7-9 to TRBJ2-7; 9 bases map to TRBD2. Trimming removed 6 bases from V and 7 bases from J; junction bases left unmatched: 10. The CDR3 has 14 amino acids. Germline values: CDR1 SEHNR, CDR2 FQNEAQ (reference sequence). This chain's CDR3 is CASRSLAGRNEQYF. In DNA, the CDR3 is TGTGCCAGCAGATCCCTAGCGGGGCGCAATGAGCAGTACTTC.

The table lists this clonotype with many counts. The chain is built from TRBV10-3 and TRBJ2-7; a possible D gene is TRBD2 (5 bases). Germline V gene sequence: CDR1 ENHRY, CDR2 SYGVKD. The CDR3 loop spans 13 amino acids. The chain's CDR3 is CAAGGVSSYEQYF. DNA of the CDR3: TGTGCGGCGGGTGGGGTATCATCCTACGAGCAGTACTTC.

A remark on this clonotype: A much larger clone differs from this one at a single base, so this may be a read error. The conserved phenylalanine or tryptophan normally closing the CDR3 is absent here, so this likely arose from a read error. V gene TRBV29-1 combines with J gene TRBJ1-1, with a weak D call TRBD1 (6 bases). The CDR3 is 14 amino acids. Deletions cut 4 bases from V and 3 bases from J, with 15 bases between. Looked up from germline, CDR1 is SQVTM and CDR2 is ANQGSEA. The CDR3: CSVGVQGRDTEAFL. Here the CDR3 DNA reads TGCAGCGTTGGGGTACAGGGACGGGACACTGAAGCTTTCCTT.